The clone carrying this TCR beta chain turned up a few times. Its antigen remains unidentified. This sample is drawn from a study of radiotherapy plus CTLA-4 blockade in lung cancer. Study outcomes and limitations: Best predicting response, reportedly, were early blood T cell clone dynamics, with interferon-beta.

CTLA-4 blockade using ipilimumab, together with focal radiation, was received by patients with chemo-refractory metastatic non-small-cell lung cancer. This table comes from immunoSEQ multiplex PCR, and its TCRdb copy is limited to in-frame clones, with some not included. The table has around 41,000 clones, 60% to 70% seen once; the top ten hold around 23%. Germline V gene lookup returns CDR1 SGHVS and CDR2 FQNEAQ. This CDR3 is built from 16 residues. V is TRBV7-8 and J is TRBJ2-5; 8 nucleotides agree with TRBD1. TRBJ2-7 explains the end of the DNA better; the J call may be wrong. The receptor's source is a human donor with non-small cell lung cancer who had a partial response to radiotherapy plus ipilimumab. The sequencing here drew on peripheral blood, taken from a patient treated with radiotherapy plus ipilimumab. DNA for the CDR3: TGTGCCAGCAGCTCAACACCGGGACAGGCTGACTACGAGCAGTACTTC. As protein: CASSSTPGQADYEQYF.